This paragraph reports one T cell receptor beta chain. Its antigen remains unknown. Sequencing used immunoSEQ multiplex PCR; TCRdb keeps in-frame clones, though not all of them. The data show under 50,000 clones, 66% seen once. Time point here: cycle 4 day 1 (C4D1), after around six weeks of nivolumab. Every single patient, without exception, relapsed after autologous stem cell transplantation, and brentuximab vedotin exposure varied. Complete response, partial response or progressive disease was each patient's best response. This entry is derived from a study of PD-1 blockade in classical Hodgkin lymphoma. Turning to the study itself: Patients in the cohort were put on intravenous nivolumab, 3 mg/kg every 2 weeks. Study-wide results and limits: Why repertoires differed is undefined; disease activity or prior therapy possibly contributed.

CDR1 is SGHNT, CDR2 YYREEE, per germline (reference sequence). The V gene end was trimmed by 0 bases and the J gene end by 2 bases; junction bases not matched to a gene: 4. The CDR3 consists of 15 residues. Sequenced material: peripheral blood mononuclear cells (PBMCs), taken before the fourth cycle of nivolumab. This receptor was obtained from a human donor with classical Hodgkin lymphoma. The V call is TRBV5-4, the J call TRBJ1-2; 7 bases are shared with TRBD1. The CDR3 is CASSLGGTENYGYTF. CDR3 bases: TGTGCCAGCAGCTTGGGGGGGACAGAGAACTATGGCTACACCTTC.